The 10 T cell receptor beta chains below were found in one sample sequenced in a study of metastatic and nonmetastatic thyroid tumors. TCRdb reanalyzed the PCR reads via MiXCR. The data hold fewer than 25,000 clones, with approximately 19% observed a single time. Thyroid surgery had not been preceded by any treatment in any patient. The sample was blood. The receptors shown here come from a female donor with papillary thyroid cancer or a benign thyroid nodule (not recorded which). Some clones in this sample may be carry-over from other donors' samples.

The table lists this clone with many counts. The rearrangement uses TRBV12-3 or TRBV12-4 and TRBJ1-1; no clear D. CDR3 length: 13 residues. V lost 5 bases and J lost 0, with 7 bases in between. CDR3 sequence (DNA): TGTGCCAGCAGTCGAGACCTGAACACTGAAGCTTTCTTT. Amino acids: CASSRDLNTEAFF.

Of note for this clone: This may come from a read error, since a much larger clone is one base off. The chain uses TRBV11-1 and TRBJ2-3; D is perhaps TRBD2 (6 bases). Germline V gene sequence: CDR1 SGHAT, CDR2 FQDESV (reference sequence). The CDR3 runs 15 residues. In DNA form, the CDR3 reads TGTGTCAGCAGCTTAGTGGCGGGGCCTATGGGTACGCAGTATTTT. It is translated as CVSSLVAGPMGTQYF.

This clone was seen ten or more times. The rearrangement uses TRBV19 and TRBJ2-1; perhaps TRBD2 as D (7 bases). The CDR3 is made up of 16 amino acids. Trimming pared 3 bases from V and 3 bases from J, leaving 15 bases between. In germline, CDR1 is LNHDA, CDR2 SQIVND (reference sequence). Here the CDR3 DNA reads TGTGCCAGTAGTATTGTTGGGGGGGCGGTCTACAATGAGCAGTTCTTC. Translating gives CASSIVGGAVYNEQFF.

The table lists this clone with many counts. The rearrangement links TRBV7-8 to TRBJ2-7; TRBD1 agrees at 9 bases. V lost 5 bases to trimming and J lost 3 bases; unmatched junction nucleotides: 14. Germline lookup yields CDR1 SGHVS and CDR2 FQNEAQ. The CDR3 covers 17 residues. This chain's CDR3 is CASSLQAPGQGGYEQYF. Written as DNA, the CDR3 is TGTGCCAGCAGCCTCCAAGCTCCGGGACAGGGCGGCTACGAGCAGTACTTC.

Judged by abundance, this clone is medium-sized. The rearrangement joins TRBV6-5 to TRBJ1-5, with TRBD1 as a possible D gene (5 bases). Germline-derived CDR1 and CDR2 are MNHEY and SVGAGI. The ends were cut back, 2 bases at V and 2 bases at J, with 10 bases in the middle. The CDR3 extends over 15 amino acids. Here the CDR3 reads CASSYGWGGNQPQHF. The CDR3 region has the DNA TGTGCCAGCAGTTACGGGTGGGGGGGCAATCAGCCCCAGCATTTT.

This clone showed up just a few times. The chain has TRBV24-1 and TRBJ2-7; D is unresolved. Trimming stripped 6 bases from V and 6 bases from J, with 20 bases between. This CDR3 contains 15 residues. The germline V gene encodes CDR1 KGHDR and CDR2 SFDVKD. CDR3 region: CATSYRLSVVLEQYF. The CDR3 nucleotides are TGTGCCACCAGTTACCGCCTCTCTGTTGTCCTCGAGCAGTACTTC.

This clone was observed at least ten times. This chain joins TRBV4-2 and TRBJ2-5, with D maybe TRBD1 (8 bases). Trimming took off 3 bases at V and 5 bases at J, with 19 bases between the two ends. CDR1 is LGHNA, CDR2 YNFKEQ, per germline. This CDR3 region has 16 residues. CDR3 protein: CASSHYSQGGEETQYF. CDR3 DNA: TGTGCCAGCAGCCATTATTCACAGGGGGGGGAGGAGACCCAGTACTTC.

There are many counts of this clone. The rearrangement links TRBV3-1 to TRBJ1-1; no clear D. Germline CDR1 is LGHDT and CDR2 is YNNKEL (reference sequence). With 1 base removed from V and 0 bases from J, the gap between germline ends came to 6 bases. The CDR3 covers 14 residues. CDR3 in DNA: TGTGCCAGCAGCCAAGTTTCCGTGAACACTGAAGCTTTCTTT. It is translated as CASSQVSVNTEAFF.

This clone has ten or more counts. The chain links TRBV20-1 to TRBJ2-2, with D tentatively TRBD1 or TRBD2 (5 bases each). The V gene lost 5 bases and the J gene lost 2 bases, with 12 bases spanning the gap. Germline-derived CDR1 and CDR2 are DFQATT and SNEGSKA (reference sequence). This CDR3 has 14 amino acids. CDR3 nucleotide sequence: TGCAGTGCTCGGGGACCGCTTAACACCGGGGAGCTGTTTTTT. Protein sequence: CSARGPLNTGELFF.

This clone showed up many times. The DNA of the CDR3 is TGCGCCAGCAGCCGGGACACGAGCTCCTACAATGAGCAGTTCTTC. This codes for CASSRDTSSYNEQFF. This rearrangement joins TRBV4-3 to TRBJ2-1; D might be TRBD1 (6 bases). This CDR3 has 15 amino acids. Deletions cut 4 bases from V and 0 bases from J, with 10 bases between. Germline CDR1 is LGHNA and CDR2 is YSLEER.